What follows are 7 T cell receptor beta chains derived from one specimen sequenced in a study of T cells in Graves' hyperthyroidism and ophthalmopathy (dated by TCRdb to about 2019). Libraries were made using multiplex PCR. TCRdb lists the instrument as Illumina HiSeq 2000. The TCR beta CDR3 regions were amplified from the RNA transcripts. The first round of RT-PCR for the TCR CDR3 was performed with the HTBI primer set and the Qiagen OneStep RT-PCR kit. Using fastp trimming at Q25 and MiXCR clonotype assembly, TCRdb reanalyzed the public sequencing data and kept in-frame beta chains. Entries are consolidated by CDR3 protein sequence, retaining the most common genes and DNA. This sample gives around 290,000 distinct CDR3 sequences in total; roughly 14% of them show up just once. The leading ten clones occupy 6.5% to 10% of the sample. Sequenced material: blood. These receptors originate from a woman in her thirties with Graves' hyperthyroidism that later progressed to Graves' ophthalmopathy.

This clonotype was observed many times. The chain has TRBV30 and TRBJ2-3, with 9 bases identical to TRBD1. The CDR3 length is 17 residues. The V gene end was trimmed by 2 bases and the J gene end by 6 bases; junction bases not matched to a gene: 15. Germline loops: CDR1 GTSNPN, CDR2 SVGIG (reference sequence). In DNA form, the CDR3 reads TGTGCCTGGAGTCCCCCAGGACAGGGGACAAGAGGCGATACGCAGTATTTT. Protein product: CAWSPPGQGTRGDTQYF.

Many counts were recorded for this clonotype. The chain joins TRBV5-1 to TRBJ2-7, with 8 nucleotides matching TRBD2. Trimming cost V 4 bases and J 6 bases; bases outside gene matches: 15. This CDR3 comprises 16 residues. In germline, CDR1 is SGHRS, CDR2 YFSETQ. The CDR3 protein is CASSHPSGAGVSEQYF. The CDR3 nucleotides read TGCGCCAGCAGCCACCCCAGCGGAGCGGGAGTTTCCGAGCAGTACTTC.

This clonotype occurred many times. This sequence joins TRBV6-5 and TRBJ1-4, with D uncertain. With 0 bases removed from V and 0 bases from J, the gap between germline ends came to 5 bases. The germline V gene encodes CDR1 MNHEY and CDR2 SVGAGI. There are 15 residues in the CDR3. The CDR3 DNA follows: TGTGCCAGCAGTTACTCGATCGCAACTAATGAAAAACTGTTTTTT. Translating gives CASSYSIATNEKLFF.

This clonotype has just a few counts. A much larger clone sits a single nucleotide away, making a read error possible. The chain is built from TRBV28 and TRBJ1-6, with D maybe TRBD1 (5 bases). The CDR3 is made up of 15 amino acids. V lost 3 bases and J 5 bases, leaving 11 bases between the germline ends. The germline V gene encodes CDR1 MDHEN and CDR2 SYDVKM. The CDR3 sequence: CASSFAGQNNSPLHF. The CDR3 DNA is TGTGCCAGCAGTTTTGCGGGGCAGAATAATTCACCCCTCCACTTT.

This clonotype was detected many times. The V call is TRBV7-9, the J call TRBJ2-3; 9 bases are shared with TRBD2. The CDR3 is made up of 15 amino acids. J lost 1 base, V lost 8 bases, and 7 bases had no gene match. Germline assignment: CDR1 SEHNR and CDR2 FQNEAQ (reference sequence). The CDR3 nucleotides read TGTGCCAGCCGAGGGCTAGCGGGACGCACAGATACGCAGTATTTT. The encoded protein is CASRGLAGRTDTQYF.

This clonotype was picked up a small number of times. The chain joins TRBV25-1 to TRBJ2-5; 7 nucleotides align to TRBD1. The CDR3 loop spans 15 amino acids. Per germline, CDR1 MGHDK and CDR2 SYGVNS. The V and J ends lost 8 bases and 2 bases, in that order; junction bases with no gene match: 11. CDR3 sequence: CASGDRPSLQETQYF. CDR3 nucleotides: TGTGCCAGCGGGGACAGACCCAGCCTACAAGAGACCCAGTACTTC. The whole variable domain, filled in from reference TRBV25-1 and TRBJ2-5, reads EADIYQTPRYLVIGTGKKITLECSQTMGHDKMYWYQQDPGMELHLIHYSYGVNSTEKGDLSSESTVSRIRTEHFPLTLESARPSHTSQYLCASGDRPSLQETQYFGPGTRLLVL.

This clonotype was seen at least ten times. V gene TRBV7-2 combines with J gene TRBJ1-4; no clear D gene. CDR1 and CDR2 from the germline V gene are SGHTA and FQGNSA. V was trimmed by 5 bases and J by 8 bases, leaving 18 bases between them. This CDR3 spans 15 amino acids. This CDR3 reads CASSLSDVSMEKLFF. CDR3 bases: TGTGCCAGCAGCCTGTCGGACGTGTCGATGGAAAAACTGTTTTTT.